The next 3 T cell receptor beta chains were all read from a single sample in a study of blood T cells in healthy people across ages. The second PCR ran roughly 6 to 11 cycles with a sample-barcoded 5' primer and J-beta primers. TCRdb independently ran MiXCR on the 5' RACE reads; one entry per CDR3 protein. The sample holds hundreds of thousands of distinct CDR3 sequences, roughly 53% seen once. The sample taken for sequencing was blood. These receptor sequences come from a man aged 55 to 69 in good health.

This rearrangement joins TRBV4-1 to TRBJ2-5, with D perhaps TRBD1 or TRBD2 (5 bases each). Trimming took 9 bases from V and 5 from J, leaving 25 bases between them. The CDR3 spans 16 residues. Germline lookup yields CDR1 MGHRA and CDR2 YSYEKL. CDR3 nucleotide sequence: TGCGCCAGTGCGAGAGAGGGGCGGCAGGGCAGGGAGACCCAGTACTTC. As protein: CASAREGRQGRETQYF.

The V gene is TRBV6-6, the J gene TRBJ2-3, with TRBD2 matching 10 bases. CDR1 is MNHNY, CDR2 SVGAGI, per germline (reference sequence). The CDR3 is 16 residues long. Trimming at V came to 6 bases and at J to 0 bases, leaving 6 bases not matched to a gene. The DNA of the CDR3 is TGTGCCAGCAGGGAAGGACTAGCGGCTAGCACAGATACGCAGTATTTT. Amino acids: CASREGLAASTDTQYF.

In DNA form, the CDR3 reads TGTGCCAGCAGCCCGGGACAGTGGACAATCGATGAGCAGTTCTTC. It translates to CASSPGQWTIDEQFF. The chain carries TRBV28 and TRBJ2-1; 7 bases map to TRBD1. Germline values: CDR1 MDHEN, CDR2 SYDVKM. The CDR3 is 15 amino acids. Losses at the gene ends were 6 bases for V and 8 bases for J; bases not matched to a gene: 13.